This T cell receptor beta chain was captured by sequencing in a study of OX40 agonist ivuxolimab in advanced cancers. Looked up from germline, CDR1 is LNHDA and CDR2 is SQIVND (reference sequence). V lost 6 bases to trimming and J lost 0 bases, with 15 bases between them. The CDR3 length is 16 residues. This clone has only a few counts. Only in-frame clones appear in the TCRdb table, and some are missing; sequencing was by immunoSEQ multiplex PCR. The table has around 77,000 clones, approximately 92% seen once; the top ten hold under 1%. The clonotype comes from an adult with an advanced solid tumor such as melanoma, head and neck, liver or kidney cancer. V gene TRBV19 combines with J gene TRBJ1-3; a weak D match, TRBD1 (5 bases). Source: CD4+ or CD8+ T cells sorted from blood, taken in a trial of the OX40 agonist ivuxolimab. The CDR3 nucleotides are TGTGCCAGTAGCCTCGTCTCAGGGAGCTCTGGAAACACCATATATTTT. This translates into CASSLVSGSSGNTIYF.